This TCR beta chain stems from a study of cytomegalovirus exposure and HLA in healthy donors. Overall study results and limits: Later analysis identified a missense DCLRE1C variant that was linked to TCR beta V- and J-gene trimming. Being productive about 87% or about 30% of the time was typical of most TCR beta V segments in an earlier analysis.

The CDR3 spans 13 residues. CDR1 is LNHDA and CDR2 is SQIVND in the germline V gene (reference sequence). V was cut by 3 bases and J by 8 bases, with 13 bases left in between. On this clone: Its antigen remains unidentified.

The PCR ran on 60 Vbeta and 13 Jbeta primers. The protocol was immunoSEQ multiplex PCR, while the TCRdb copy is restricted to in-frame clones and leaves out a portion. The data hold approximately 100,000 clones, with roughly 76% observed a single time. This sequence originates from a woman aged 40 to 49 in good health and CMV-seropositive. The genes are TRBV19 and TRBJ1-2; tentative D call: TRBD1 (5 bases). The specimen was PBMCs. CDR3 nucleotides: TGTGCCAGTAGTATTACAGGCGGCTGGGGCTACACCTTC. This sequence encodes CASSITGGWGYTF.